The rows below give T cell receptor beta chains drawn from one sample of a study of cytomegalovirus exposure and HLA in healthy donors. The method was immunoSEQ multiplex PCR; TCRdb's version includes in-frame clones alone and lacks a portion of them. The top ten clones hold about 2.1% of a sample with approximately 100,000 clones, roughly 79% of them seen once. The sample taken for sequencing was PBMCs. The source is a woman aged 40 to 50 in good health and CMV-seronegative. Both conserved end residues are part of each CDR3. The D gene is left open where the match is weak. Size is omitted from some rows. Given values are once, few, many or a class for expanded clones.

d_call,j_call,clone_size,v_call,cdr3_nt,cdr3_aa
.,TRBJ1-2,.,TRBV11-2,TGTGCCAGCAAGCCGGGACAAGGGGACTATGGCTACACCTTC,CASKPGQGDYGYTF
TRBD2,TRBJ2-3,few,TRBV12-5,TGTGCTAGTGGCCCCGGCGGCGGGAGGTATACGCAGTATTTT,CASGPGGGRYTQYF
TRBD1,TRBJ1-2,.,TRBV5-1,TGCGCCAGCAGCTGGACCCCGCTACAGGGGGCGCGATCCTATGGCTACACCTTC,CASSWTPLQGARSYGYTF
.,TRBJ2-6,.,TRBV7-9,TGTGCCAGCAGCTCAGACACGGACTCTGGGGCCAACGTCCTGACTTTC,CASSSDTDSGANVLTF
.,TRBJ2-1,.,TRBV19,TGTGCCAGTAGTATTTTTTCCGGCTCGGGAGCCCGTGAGCAGTTCTTC,CASSIFSGSGAREQFF
.,TRBJ2-7,.,TRBV25-1,TGTGCCAGCAGGCCCGATGGCGGGCTAGCTATTCCCTACGAGCAGTACTTC,CASRPDGGLAIPYEQYF
.,TRBJ2-7,.,TRBV5-1,TGCGCCAGCAGCTTGGACCTCCTTACGGGGCAGTACTTC,CASSLDLLTGQYF
.,TRBJ1-6,.,TRBV5-1,TGCGCCAGCAGCTTGGGGGGGGTCCGACCAAATTCACCCCTCCACTTT,CASSLGGVRPNSPLHF
.,TRBJ2-2,few,TRBV11-3,TGTGCCAGCAGCCAAAGACTAGTAGCTCATTGGACCGGGGAGCTGTTTTTT,CASSQRLVAHWTGELFF
TRBD1,TRBJ1-1,.,TRBV6-5,TGTGCCAGCAGGCAGGGGGTGGACACTGAAGCTTTCTTT,CASRQGVDTEAFF
TRBD1,TRBJ2-7,few,TRBV6-1,TGTGCCAGCAGTGAGACGGGACAGGGGTTGAGGATCGAGCAGTACTTC,CASSETGQGLRIEQYF
.,TRBJ1-6,few,TRBV19,TGTGCCAGTGAGGGGGGGCTCGGACCCCTCCACTTT,CASEGGLGPLHF
.,TRBJ2-1,.,TRBV7-9,TGTTCCAGCAGCTTAGCGCTAACAGGTTACAATGAGCAGTTCTTC,CSSSLALTGYNEQFF
.,TRBJ2-1,.,TRBV11-2,TGTGCCAGCAGCTTAGATCTCCTAGCCCACAATGAGCAGTTCTTC,CASSLDLLAHNEQFF
.,TRBJ2-5,.,TRBV5-8,TGTGCCAGCAGCTTCAGGGGTACTGGAGAGACCCAGTACTTC,CASSFRGTGETQYF
.,TRBJ2-2,.,TRBV9,TGTGCCAGCAGCTCCGGTATGAGGACCGGGGAGCTGTTTTTT,CASSSGMRTGELFF
.,TRBJ2-7,.,TRBV11-3,TGTGCCAGCAGCTTAGATTCAGGGTCTGGGAACGAGCAGTACTTC,CASSLDSGSGNEQYF
.,TRBJ2-5,.,TRBV7-9,TGTTCCGATGAACGGGTGCGAGAGACCCAGTACTTC,CSDERVRETQYF
TRBD1,TRBJ2-7,.,TRBV11-2,TGTGCCAGCAGCTCGATTAGGACAGGGGGCGATGAGCAGTACTTC,CASSSIRTGGDEQYF
.,TRBJ1-6,.,TRBV5-4,TGTGCCAGCAGCATTGACAGGCCCGTGGATTCACCCCTCCACTTT,CASSIDRPVDSPLHF
TRBD2,TRBJ2-1,.,TRBV5-4,TGTGCCAGCAGCTTGGAAGCGGGGGGGTATCGTGAGCAGTTCTTC,CASSLEAGGYREQFF
.,TRBJ2-3,.,TRBV6-5,TGTGCCAGCAGGGACCCGGGACTGCGCACAGATACGCAGTATTTT,CASRDPGLRTDTQYF
TRBD1,TRBJ1-4,.,TRBV7-2,TGTGCCAGCAGCTTATTGGGACAGGGAGAGGAAAAACTGTTTTTT,CASSLLGQGEEKLFF
TRBD2,TRBJ2-1,.,TRBV19,TGTGCCAGTATAGAGGGGACTAGCGGGAGCAATGAGCAGTTCTTC,CASIEGTSGSNEQFF
TRBD1,TRBJ2-7,.,TRBV7-9,TGTGCCAGCAGTGGAGGGACAGGGACCCGCGAGCAGTACTTC,CASSGGTGTREQYF
TRBD2,TRBJ2-3,.,TRBV5-1,TGCGCCAGCAGCTTCTGGACTAGCGGGGCCACAGATACGCAGTATTTT,CASSFWTSGATDTQYF
.,TRBJ1-4,once,TRBV6-5,TGTGCCAGCAGTTCCGGACAGACAACTAATGAAAAACTGTTTTTT,CASSSGQTTNEKLFF
.,TRBJ2-5,.,TRBV11-2,TGTGCCAGCAGTTTCCAGGGAAAGACCCAGTACTTC,CASSFQGKTQYF
TRBD2,TRBJ2-5,.,TRBV4-1,TGCGCCAGCAGCCCTACGGGACTAGCAGGAGAGACCCAGTACTTC,CASSPTGLAGETQYF
.,TRBJ2-3,.,TRBV4-1,TGCGCCAGCAGCCAAGAGACTGGCACAGATACGCAGTATTTT,CASSQETGTDTQYF
.,TRBJ2-5,.,TRBV15,TGTGCCACCAGCTGGGGGACACCGACCCAAGAGACCCAGTACTTC,CATSWGTPTQETQYF
.,TRBJ1-3,.,TRBV7-2,TGTGCCAGCAGCTTATTAACAGGAGTATTGAGCTCTGGAAACACCATATATTTT,CASSLLTGVLSSGNTIYF
TRBD2,TRBJ2-1,.,TRBV19,TGTGCCAGTAGTATCCTAGCGGATATGGGCAATGAGCAGTTCTTC,CASSILADMGNEQFF
TRBD1,TRBJ2-5,.,TRBV5-4,TGTGCCAGCAGCTTGGCCGTAACTAGCAGGGGGCCCCAGTACTTC,CASSLAVTSRGPQYF
.,TRBJ2-2,.,TRBV5-1,TGCGCCAGCAGCTTGGCTTGGCAGGGAAACGGGGAGCTGTTTTTT,CASSLAWQGNGELFF
.,TRBJ2-2,.,TRBV5-7,TGTGCCAGCAGCAAGCCGGCAGAGACTTGCCCCGGGGAGCTGTTTTTT,CASSKPAETCPGELFF
.,TRBJ2-1,.,TRBV7-2,TGTGCCAGCAGCTTAGCTAGCCTAAATGAGCAGTTCTTC,CASSLASLNEQFF
.,TRBJ2-7,few,TRBV9,TGTGCCAGCAGCGTAAATCCAGCGAGCTACGAGCAGTACTTC,CASSVNPASYEQYF
TRBD1,TRBJ2-7,few,TRBV6-5,TGTGCCAGCAGTAGAGGGACAGGCTACTCCTACGAGCAGTACTTC,CASSRGTGYSYEQYF
TRBD1,TRBJ1-5,.,TRBV19,TGTGCCAGTAGTATAGGGGACAGACCCAATCAGCCCCAGCATTTT,CASSIGDRPNQPQHF
.,TRBJ2-1,few,TRBV25-1,TGTGCCAGCAGTGAATGGGGCGCTAGGGGCAATGAGCAGTTCTTC,CASSEWGARGNEQFF
.,TRBJ1-6,.,TRBV9,TGTGCCAGCAGCGCACAGCCCCGGGGGGATTCACCCCTCCACTTT,CASSAQPRGDSPLHF
.,TRBJ2-5,.,TRBV5-6,TGTGCCAGCAGCTCCCTGTGGGAGGTACAAGAGACCCAGTACTTC,CASSSLWEVQETQYF
TRBD2,TRBJ2-4,.,TRBV7-9,TGTGCCAGCAGCTTAGCGGGGGGGGAGATTCAGTACTTC,CASSLAGGEIQYF
TRBD2,TRBJ2-1,few,TRBV6-6,TGTGCCAGCAGTCGCCAAAAGCGGGAGGGGGATAATGAGCAGTTCTTC,CASSRQKREGDNEQFF
TRBD2,TRBJ2-3,.,TRBV7-3,TGTGCCAGCAGCGTAACTAGCGTCACAGATACGCAGTATTTT,CASSVTSVTDTQYF
.,TRBJ1-2,.,TRBV19,TGTGCCAGTAGTATAGGGGAGGGGTCGAGCTATGGCTACACCTTC,CASSIGEGSSYGYTF
TRBD1,TRBJ2-3,.,TRBV9,TGTGCCAGCAGCGCCAGACAGGGGTATAGCACAGATACGCAGTATTTT,CASSARQGYSTDTQYF
.,TRBJ1-1,.,TRBV27,TGTGCCAGCGCCGGCAAACAGGGATTGGGGGAAGCTTTCTTT,CASAGKQGLGEAFF
TRBD2,TRBJ2-1,.,TRBV5-1,TGCGCCAGCAGCTTGGTAGGACTAGCGGGGGGGAATGAGCAGTTCTTC,CASSLVGLAGGNEQFF
.,TRBJ2-5,.,TRBV7-9,TGTGCCAGCAGCTTAGTCCCAGGTAGAGAGACCCAGTACTTC,CASSLVPGRETQYF
.,TRBJ2-1,.,TRBV19,TGTGCCAGTAGTATAGGGGCGGGTGGGCAGTTCTTC,CASSIGAGGQFF
TRBD2,TRBJ2-5,few,TRBV2,TGTGCCAGCAGTGAAGCGGGACTAGCGACAGAGACCCAGTACTTC,CASSEAGLATETQYF
TRBD2,TRBJ2-7,.,TRBV2,TGTGCCAGCTCTCCGGGACTAGCGGGCGGCGAGCAGTACTTC,CASSPGLAGGEQYF
.,TRBJ2-2,.,TRBV5-4,TGTGCCAGCAGCTTGTGGGTAGGATGGAGCGGGGAGCTGTTTTTT,CASSLWVGWSGELFF
.,TRBJ2-7,.,TRBV7-8,TGTGCCAGCAGCTTATTTCAGGGCTACGAGCAGTACTTC,CASSLFQGYEQYF
TRBD2,TRBJ2-3,few,TRBV6-6,TGTGCCAGCAGTTACTCGATGGCTAGCGGGGAGGTGCAGTATTTT,CASSYSMASGEVQYF
.,TRBJ1-1,.,TRBV19,TGTGCCAGTACCCCCTGGGGGGACGCCTCGGCTTTCTTT,CASTPWGDASAFF
TRBD2,TRBJ2-1,.,TRBV7-6,TGTGCCAGCAGCCGACTGGCGGGGGGTTTTGGTGAGCAGTTCTTC,CASSRLAGGFGEQFF
TRBD1,TRBJ2-1,.,TRBV4-3,TGCGCCAGTGGACAGGGGATAGAGGTCAATGAGCAGTTCTTC,CASGQGIEVNEQFF